This T cell receptor beta chain was identified in a study of tumor-infiltrating lymphocytes in primary liver carcinoma. Study background: Ranging in age from 30 to 69 years, the patients were men and women. Per sample, productive TCRbeta reads numbered roughly 3.5 to 7.5 million, similar across tissue types.

Study-wide points: Comparison of CD4+ and CD8+ repertoires was precluded by bulk unsorted samples. Pairs of tumor regions overlapped more than tumor-adjacent and tumor-blood pairs did.

Constant-region priming of about 520 ng total RNA yielded TCR beta cDNA. Libraries covering TCR beta were generated through three nested multiplex PCR rounds (using a slightly modified ARM-PCR). Two initial PCR rounds of about 11 cycles each paired TRBV1-TRBV30 forward primers with a C-beta reverse primer. TCRdb re-derived calls from the multiplex PCR reads in MiXCR, one entry per CDR3 protein. The data show 300,000 to 350,000 distinct CDR3 sequences, less than 70% seen once. The germline gives CDR1 MGHRA, CDR2 YSYEKL. CDR3 length: 15 amino acids. With regard to this clonotype: Antigen unknown. At one end the junction does not follow the germline gene, possibly because of a read error.

The blood RNA (from unsorted whole blood) was obtained, and germline DNA was also extracted. This clonotype originated in a man aged 35 to 55 with primary liver carcinoma and hepatitis B virus infection. The sequenced sample was peripheral blood. The gene calls are TRBV4-1 and TRBJ2-3, with TRBD1 as a possible D gene (5 bases). The CDR3 protein is CASNQEGQGTDTPYF. DNA of the CDR3: TGCGCCAGCAACCAAGAAGGGCAGGGAACAGATACGCCGTATTTT.